This T cell receptor (beta chain) appears in the sequencing data of a study of T cell changes during pregnancy in multiple sclerosis. TCRdb's copy holds only in-frame clones and misses some; the assay was immunoSEQ multiplex PCR. The data hold about 51,000 clones, with around 92% observed a single time. The CDR3 covers 13 residues. V lost 5 bases and J 4 bases, leaving 12 bases between the germline ends. The germline V gene has CDR1 MDHEN and CDR2 SYDVKM. The sample consisted of CD4+ T cells from peripheral blood mononuclear cells, taken in the third trimester of pregnancy. The source is a female donor with multiple sclerosis, enrolled in a pregnancy study. This rearrangement joins TRBV28 to TRBJ2-7; maybe TRBD1 (7 bases). CDR3 in DNA: TGTGCCAGCAGTCAGACAGGGAGGTACGAGCAGTACTTC. Translation: CASSQTGRYEQYF.